Following are 6 T cell receptor beta chains from one sample sequenced in a study of T cell changes during pregnancy in multiple sclerosis. Generated by immunoSEQ multiplex PCR, the TCRdb table keeps only in-frame clones and is missing some. The sample has about 43,000 clones, 75% to 90% seen once. The input for sequencing was peripheral blood, taken in the first trimester of pregnancy. The receptors come from a female donor in good health, enrolled as a control in a pregnancy study.

The chain links TRBV27 to TRBJ2-7, with a possible D match to TRBD2 (6 bases). Germline V gene sequence: CDR1 MNHEY, CDR2 SMNVEV (reference sequence). V lost 5 bases and J 4 bases, leaving 12 bases between the germline ends. The CDR3 length is 13 residues. As DNA, the CDR3 is TGTGCCAGCAGTCCAGGTCGGGGGTACGAGCAGTACTTC. Residues: CASSPGRGYEQYF.

The genes are TRBV2 and TRBJ1-2; 7 positions agree with TRBD1. This CDR3 contains 12 residues. V shed 5 bases and J 8 bases; nucleotides not matched to a gene: 5. CDR1 SNHLY and CDR2 FYNNEI come from the germline V gene. The CDR3 loop reads CASSTGVRGYTF. Here the CDR3 DNA reads TGTGCCAGCAGTACAGGGGTGAGAGGCTACACCTTC.

This clone was seen just once. The chain combines TRBV19 with TRBJ2-7, with D perhaps TRBD2 (5 bases). This CDR3 contains 15 residues. V was pared by 7 bases and J by 0 bases, with 16 bases between. Germline loops: CDR1 LNHDA, CDR2 SQIVND (reference sequence). The CDR3: CASKGWVSDSYEQYF. CDR3 DNA sequence: TGTGCCAGTAAGGGTTGGGTTAGCGACTCCTACGAGCAGTACTTC.

The chain recombines TRBV27 with TRBJ2-4; D is possibly TRBD2 (5 bases). Trimming pared 3 bases from V and 0 bases from J, leaving 9 bases between. CDR3 size: 15 residues. From germline, CDR1 is MNHEY and CDR2 SMNVEV (reference sequence). CDR3 DNA: TGTGCCAGCAGTTTCAGAGAGGGAGCCAAAAACATTCAGTACTTC. This codes for CASSFREGAKNIQYF.

CDR3 nucleotide sequence: TGTGCCAGCTCGCGCGGGACAGCCTTGGAGCAGTACTTC. Amino acids: CASSRGTALEQYF. The V gene is TRBV18, the J gene TRBJ2-7, with a possible D match to TRBD1 (7 bases). This CDR3 has 13 amino acids. Germline lookup yields CDR1 KGHSH and CDR2 LQKENI. Trimming cost V 6 bases and J 7 bases, with 16 bases left between them.

The chain links TRBV9 to TRBJ2-5; maybe TRBD2 (7 bases). CDR1 is SGDLS and CDR2 is YYNGEE in the germline V gene. This CDR3 is built from 14 residues. V was trimmed by 4 bases and J by 5 bases, leaving 15 bases between them. The chain's CDR3 is CASSFWGGQETQYF. The CDR3 bases are TGTGCCAGCAGCTTCTGGGGGGGCCAGGAGACCCAGTACTTC.